This TCR beta chain was documented in a study of cytomegalovirus exposure and HLA in healthy donors. In the study overall: Of approximately 400 genotyped donors, approximately 80% clustered with self-reported Caucasian donors.

With regard to this clone: What it binds is not known.

This PCR relied on a set of 60 Vbeta primers and 13 Jbeta primers. Profiled with immunoSEQ multiplex PCR; TCRdb holds only in-frame clones, not every one. The table lists 130,000 or so clones, roughly 88% of them singletons, with just under 3% in the top ten. Study results and limitations: An apparent linkage of common viral pathogens to several of the most significant clusters emerged in a later analysis. TCR beta sequences reportedly predicted the HLA-A and HLA-B alleles of most subjects accurately.

Trimming cost V 7 bases and J 3 bases, with 12 bases left between them. This CDR3 has 13 residues. Germline values: CDR1 MNHEY, CDR2 SVGAGI. The chain combines TRBV6-5 with TRBJ1-2; D is undetermined. The source of this sequence is a woman aged 18-29 years in good health and CMV-seropositive. The specimen sequenced was PBMCs. CDR3 DNA sequence: TGTGCCAGCAACGAACAGTCATACTATGGCTACACCTTC. Translating gives CASNEQSYYGYTF.